The next 18 T cell receptor beta chains were all read from a single sample in a study of CD8 T cells in Susac syndrome (dated by TCRdb to between 2018 and 2020). The library was made by the immunoSEQ multiplex PCR assay. RNA was extracted with the RNeasy kit and about 0.5 to 1 ug was reverse transcribed using random hexamers. TCRdb trimmed the raw reads at Q25, called clones with MiXCR and kept productive beta chains. Each entry is one CDR3 protein sequence, shown with its most common DNA and genes. The sample contains some 110,000 distinct CDR3 sequences, 90% to 95% of them found a single time. Roughly 0.088% of the sample comes from the top ten. The sequenced material came from CD4+ T cells from PBMCs. Source of these receptors: a human donor with multiple sclerosis.

This clonotype was counted between two and nine times. J is TRBJ2-7 and V is TRBV5-1; 9 bases fit TRBD1. The germline CDR1 and CDR2 sequences are SGHRS and YFSETQ. With 0 bases clipped from V and 4 bases from J, the junction kept 2 bases outside the gene matches. CDR3 size: 14 residues. CDR3 DNA sequence: TGCGCCAGCAGCTTGGAGGGGACAGGGTACGAGCAGTACTTC. It yields the protein CASSLEGTGYEQYF. The variable domain in full, with the rest retrieved from reference TRBV5-1 and TRBJ2-7, is KAGVTQTPRYLIKTRGQQVTLSCSPISGHRSVSWYQQTPGQGLQFLFEYFSETQRNKGNFPGRFSGRQFSNSRSEMNVSTLELGDSALYLCASSLEGTGYEQYFGPGTRLTVT.

This sequence joins TRBV30 and TRBJ1-2; D is possibly TRBD1 (6 bases). This CDR3 spans 13 amino acids. From germline, CDR1 is GTSNPN and CDR2 SVGIG (reference sequence). Trimming took off 0 bases at V and 8 bases at J, with 13 bases between the two ends. The CDR3 bases are TGTGCCTGGAGTGTAGGGGGGGGTGCGGGCTACACCTTC. It codes for CAWSVGGGAGYTF.

The rearrangement uses TRBV6-5 and TRBJ2-7; no clear D gene. The germline V gene has CDR1 MNHEY and CDR2 SVGAGI. CDR3 length equals 14 residues. The ends were cut back, 3 bases at V and 0 bases at J, with 9 bases in the middle. The CDR3 loop is CASSYAVSSYEQYF. The CDR3 DNA reads as TGTGCCAGCAGTTATGCCGTGAGCTCCTACGAGCAGTACTTC.

This clonotype was seen a few times. The chain has TRBV29-1 and TRBJ1-4; D ambiguous. The CDR3 runs to 13 residues. Germline CDR1 reads SQVTM; CDR2 reads ANQGSEA. Trimming shortened V by 4 bases and J by 3 bases, and 9 bases separated the two germline ends. The CDR3 DNA reads TGCAGCGTTGGGTCTGCTCCTAATGAAAAACTGTTTTTT. This codes for CSVGSAPNEKLFF. The full variable domain, rest sourced from reference TRBV29-1 and TRBJ1-4, is SAVISQKPSRDICQRGTSLTIQCQVDSQVTMMFWYRQQPGQSLTLIATANQGSEATYESGFVIDKFPISRPNLTFSTLTVSNMSPEDSSIYLCSVGSAPNEKLFFGSGTQLSVL.

The chain recombines TRBV7-2 with TRBJ2-3; D ambiguous. The length of the CDR3 is 15 residues. V was trimmed by 1 base and J by 2 bases, leaving 10 bases between them. Germline V CDR1 and CDR2: SGHTA, FQGNSA. The CDR3 here is CASSLGNGYTDTQYF. CDR3 DNA sequence: TGTGCCAGCAGCTTAGGAAACGGTTACACAGATACGCAGTATTTT.

The gene calls are TRBV3-1 and TRBJ2-6; D is undetermined. The CDR3 is 15 amino acids. With 4 bases removed from V and 0 bases from J, the gap between germline ends came to 7 bases. CDR1 is LGHDT, CDR2 YNNKEL, per germline (reference sequence). The CDR3 nucleotides read TGTGCCAGCAGCCCCACCTACTCTGGGGCCAACGTCCTGACTTTC. Encoded protein: CASSPTYSGANVLTF.

The chain uses TRBV29-1 and TRBJ1-1; D is ambiguous. The V end lost 4 bases, the J end lost 2 bases, and 11 bases lay between the germline ends. The CDR3 has 13 amino acids. The V gene's germline CDR1 is SQVTM and CDR2 ANQGSEA. CDR3 nucleotide sequence: TGCAGCGTTGTAGGGCAGACCAACACTGAAGCTTTCTTT. Residues: CSVVGQTNTEAFF.

The rearrangement links TRBV27 to TRBJ1-4; D is unresolved. CDR1 MNHEY and CDR2 SMNVEV come from the germline V gene (reference sequence). This CDR3 contains 15 residues. Trimming left V 7 bases short and J 3 bases short, with 15 bases between. CDR3: CASKTAVNSNEKLFF. CDR3 in DNA: TGTGCCAGCAAGACGGCGGTGAACTCTAATGAAAAACTGTTTTTT.

This chain joins TRBV29-1 and TRBJ1-2, with D possibly matching TRBD1 (6 bases). Trimming left V 0 bases short and J 8 bases short, with 25 bases between. In germline, CDR1 is SQVTM, CDR2 ANQGSEA. CDR3 length equals 17 residues. CDR3 bases: TGCAGCGTTGAAGATCACGTACGCTCGACAGGATCCGGCGGCTACACCTTC. This encodes CSVEDHVRSTGSGGYTF.

The chain recombines TRBV12-3 or TRBV12-4 with TRBJ1-5; the match to TRBD1 covers 10 bases. This CDR3 has 15 amino acids. With V trimmed by 6 bases and J by 7 bases, 9 bases remained unmatched. For the CDR3, the DNA is TGTGCCAGCAGCACGACAGGGGGCACGGGGCAGCCCCAGCATTTT. Translating it yields CASSTTGGTGQPQHF.

The rearrangement joins TRBV19 to TRBJ2-2, with D tentatively TRBD1 (5 bases). V was pared by 7 bases and J by 6 bases, with 18 bases between. The CDR3 covers 15 residues. CDR1 is LNHDA and CDR2 is SQIVND in the germline V gene (reference sequence). The CDR3 DNA reads TGTGCCAGTACCGTATGGCAGGGTGGAGCCGGGGAGCTGTTTTTT. It codes for CASTVWQGGAGELFF.

The chain employs TRBV10-3 and TRBJ2-5; no clear D. V lost 9 bases to trimming and J lost 2 bases, with 10 bases between them. The CDR3 extends over 12 amino acids. Germline loops: CDR1 ENHRY, CDR2 SYGVKD. The CDR3: CAITDGQETQYF. The DNA for the CDR3 is TGTGCCATAACGGACGGGCAAGAGACCCAGTACTTC.

There are a few counts of this clonotype. The gene calls are TRBV27 and TRBJ2-2, with D perhaps TRBD1 (6 bases). The V and J ends lost 3 bases and 5 bases respectively, with 16 bases between them. The CDR3 sequence is 16 residues long. Germline lookup yields CDR1 MNHEY and CDR2 SMNVEV (reference sequence). DNA for the CDR3: TGTGCCAGCAGTTTTCAGGGGCGCTTAGGAACCGGGGAGCTGTTTTTT. Its translation is CASSFQGRLGTGELFF.

The chain combines TRBV30 with TRBJ1-2; D gene uncertain. Germline CDR1 reads GTSNPN; CDR2 reads SVGIG (reference sequence). The CDR3 loop spans 14 amino acids. V lost 2 bases to trimming and J lost 1 base, with 11 bases between them. For the CDR3, the DNA is TGTGCCTGGAGTCTAGGACGTAGTAACTATGGCTACACCTTC. The encoded protein is CAWSLGRSNYGYTF.

V is TRBV2 and J is TRBJ2-2; TRBD2 is a possible D gene (6 bases). The CDR3 has 14 residues. Germline V CDR1 and CDR2: SNHLY, FYNNEI. V was cut by 10 bases and J by 0 bases, with 12 bases left in between. The CDR3 spells CANGGKANTGELFF. As DNA, the CDR3 is TGTGCCAACGGGGGAAAGGCGAACACCGGGGAGCTGTTTTTT.

The gene calls are TRBV20-1 and TRBJ1-3; D may be TRBD1 (5 bases). Trimming took 5 bases from V and 0 from J, leaving 11 bases between them. This CDR3 region has 14 residues. The germline CDR1 and CDR2 sequences are DFQATT and SNEGSKA (reference sequence). The DNA of the CDR3 is TGCAGTGCTCCTTGGGACCTCTCTGGAAACACCATATATTTT. Residues: CSAPWDLSGNTIYF.

This chain joins TRBV6-5 and TRBJ2-3; possibly TRBD2 for D (5 bases). Deletions cut 7 bases from V and 5 bases from J, with 16 bases between. This CDR3 has 14 amino acids. Per the germline V gene, CDR1 is MNHEY and CDR2 is SVGAGI. The CDR3 sequence is CASTAGEGIDTQYF. CDR3 nucleotides: TGTGCCAGCACCGCTGGAGAGGGAATAGATACGCAGTATTTT.

The V call is TRBV10-3, the J call TRBJ1-2; no definite D call. V was cut by 0 bases and J by 4 bases, with 12 bases left in between. The CDR3 consists of 15 residues. The germline V gene has CDR1 ENHRY and CDR2 SYGVKD. CDR3 residues: CAISESISSSYGYTF. The CDR3 DNA sequence: TGTGCCATCAGTGAGTCGATAAGTTCAAGCTATGGCTACACCTTC.